Listed below are T cell receptor beta chains from one sample, sequenced in a study of response to subunit inactivated influenza vaccine. TCRdb re-derived calls from the RT-PCR reads in MiXCR, one entry per CDR3 protein. Found here are around 200,000 distinct CDR3 sequences, around 9% of them singletons; the top ten hold around 9.9%. This specimen consisted of non-naive T cells sorted from PBMCs, obtained on the day of vaccination. Receptor source: a man in his fifties who received an inactivated influenza vaccine. The CDR3 runs from the conserved cysteine through the conserved F or W. A D gene is named only where the DNA matches it firmly. Some rows have no size entry. The others give once, few or many, or a class for an expanded clone.

>TRBJ1-1|TRBD1|few|TRBV28
CASSSPSTGLGTEAFF
>TRBJ1-6|NA|many|TRBV4-1
CASSQAGSLNSPLHF
>TRBJ2-5|TRBD2|NA|TRBV5-1
CASSPQTSGMGETQYF
>TRBJ2-3|NA|few|TRBV29-1
CSVSEVDTQYF
>TRBJ1-2|NA|NA|TRBV28
CASSSFPGLEFNYGYTF
>TRBJ1-2|TRBD1|few|TRBV19
CASSSGQGRDGYTF
>TRBJ2-3|NA|many|TRBV5-1
CASSLWGTSTDTQYF
>TRBJ1-5|TRBD1|NA|TRBV5-6
CASSLRGGAQPQHF
>TRBJ2-1|NA|few|TRBV11-3
CASSPGVGVGEQFF
>TRBJ2-7|NA|many|TRBV4-3
CASSQEAARNYEQYF
>TRBJ2-3|NA|NA|TRBV5-4
CASRLGGARTDTQYF
>TRBJ2-7|TRBD1|few|TRBV7-2
CASSLPGQGIRDEQYF
>TRBJ1-3|NA|few|TRBV6-2/TRBV6-3
CASSYGVGRNTIYF